The 28 T cell receptor beta chains in this list originate from one sample, sequenced in a study of shared clonotypes between healthy human individuals. Sequencing was performed with immunoSEQ multiplex PCR; in TCRdb, only in-frame clones are kept and a portion is missing. The sample includes about 2,500,000 clones, around 90% of them seen just once. The sample comprised naive CD4+ T cells sorted from blood. The subset was: CD45RA+ positively selected. The source is a man aged 18-30 years in good health.

This clone was found a few times. The sample carries other DNA sequences with the same CDR3. The V gene is TRBV7-2, the J gene TRBJ1-2; 8 bases are a match to TRBD1. V lost 5 bases, J lost 4 bases, and 3 bases stayed unmatched. The CDR3 is made up of 13 amino acids. CDR1 SGHTA and CDR2 FQGNSA come from the germline V gene. CDR3 protein: CASSPGQGYGYTF. In DNA, the CDR3 is TGTGCCAGCAGCCCAGGACAGGGCTATGGCTACACCTTC.

The rearrangement uses TRBV5-4 and TRBJ1-6, with a weak D call TRBD1 (5 bases). CDR1 is SGHNT and CDR2 is YYREEE in the germline V gene (reference sequence). This CDR3 spans 14 amino acids. With 5 bases removed from V and 7 bases from J, the gap between germline ends came to 13 bases. CDR3 in DNA: TGTGCCAGCAGGGGGGACTCATTAAATTCACCCCTCCACTTT. Amino acid sequence: CASRGDSLNSPLHF.

Worth noting for this clone: The identical CDR3 is also encoded by other nucleotide sequences in the sample. V usage is TRBV7-2 and J usage is TRBJ2-1, with 7 bases identical to TRBD2. The germline V gene has CDR1 SGHTA and CDR2 FQGNSA. The ends lost 0 bases at V and 4 bases at J; junction bases unmatched: 0. The CDR3 sequence is 14 residues long. This CDR3 reads CASSLAGGYNEQFF. The CDR3 bases are TGTGCCAGCAGCTTAGCGGGAGGGTACAATGAGCAGTTCTTC. Filled out from reference TRBV7-2 and TRBJ2-1, the complete variable domain reads GAGVSQSPSNKVTEKGKDVELRCDPISGHTALYWYRQSLGQGLEFLIYFQGNSAPDKSGLPSDRFSAERTGGSVSTLTIQRTQQEDSAVYLCASSLAGGYNEQFFGPGTRLTVL.

This chain connects TRBV4-3 to TRBJ1-4; D gene unclear. Per germline, CDR1 LGHNA and CDR2 YSLEER. With 3 bases removed from V and 3 bases from J, the gap between germline ends came to 8 bases. The CDR3 loop spans 14 amino acids. The CDR3 loop is CASSHGLANEKLFF. The CDR3 coding sequence is TGCGCCAGCAGCCATGGGCTCGCTAATGAAAAACTGTTTTTT.

The chain recombines TRBV30 with TRBJ2-3; TRBD2 aligns across 9 bases. The CDR3 is 15 amino acids. With 0 bases clipped from V and 1 base from J, the junction kept 2 bases outside the gene matches. The germline V gene has CDR1 GTSNPN and CDR2 SVGIG (reference sequence). This CDR3 is CAWSVKRGGTDTQYF. The CDR3 DNA reads TGTGCCTGGAGTGTTAAGCGGGGGGGCACAGATACGCAGTATTTT.

This clone showed up just once. The genes are TRBV7-2 and TRBJ1-1; weak D call: TRBD1 (6 bases). The CDR3 has 16 residues. Looked up from germline, CDR1 is SGHTA and CDR2 is FQGNSA. The V end lost 2 bases, the J end lost 0 bases, and 13 bases lay between the germline ends. The CDR3 is CASSLRTDSMNTEAFF. CDR3 bases: TGTGCCAGCAGCTTAAGGACGGACAGCATGAACACTGAAGCTTTCTTT.

This chain connects TRBV19 to TRBJ2-3, with D tentatively TRBD2 (6 bases). Germline V lookup: CDR1 LNHDA, CDR2 SQIVND (reference sequence). The CDR3 consists of 12 residues. V was clipped by 5 bases and J by 7 bases, with 10 bases between them. CDR3 protein: CASSVGLNTQYF. CDR3 nucleotide sequence: TGTGCCAGTAGTGTAGGACTAAATACGCAGTATTTT.

The chain links TRBV28 to TRBJ1-2, with D maybe TRBD1 (5 bases). CDR3 size: 13 residues. The V gene lost 4 bases and the J gene lost 2 bases, with 8 bases spanning the gap. Germline-derived CDR1 and CDR2 are MDHEN and SYDVKM. For the CDR3, the DNA is TGTGCCAGCAGTTATAGGGGCAACTATGGCTACACCTTC. Protein: CASSYRGNYGYTF.

This chain joins TRBV7-2 and TRBJ2-7, with D maybe TRBD1 (6 bases). The ends were cut back, 4 bases at V and 1 base at J, with 14 bases in the middle. Looked up from germline, CDR1 is SGHTA and CDR2 is FQGNSA. This CDR3 comprises 15 residues. The CDR3 loop reads CASSSRNRESYEQYF. The CDR3, as DNA: TGTGCCAGCAGCTCCAGAAACAGGGAATCCTACGAGCAGTACTTC.

This rearrangement joins TRBV20-1 to TRBJ2-5; D unresolved. This CDR3 is built from 10 residues. CDR1 is DFQATT, CDR2 SNEGSKA, per germline (reference sequence). Between the trimmed V and J ends, which lost 6 bases and 4 bases, there was a span of 6 bases. The CDR3 sequence: CSAALETQYF. CDR3 in DNA: TGCAGTGCCGCCCTAGAGACCCAGTACTTC.

This sequence joins TRBV5-1 and TRBJ2-7; D is uncertain. The CDR3 has 12 amino acids. Germline CDR1 SGHRS, CDR2 YFSETQ. V lost 0 bases, J lost 9 bases, and 10 bases lay in between. The CDR3 DNA is TGCGCCAGCAGCTTGGTTTCAGAGGTGCAGTACTTC. This encodes CASSLVSEVQYF.

This clone came up a few times. The V and J genes are TRBV11-2 and TRBJ1-2, with D tentatively TRBD1 (6 bases). Per germline, CDR1 SGHAT and CDR2 FQNNGV. The V gene lost 1 base and the J gene lost 8 bases, with 11 bases spanning the gap. This CDR3 is 13 amino acids long. The CDR3 region is CASSLGSQGGYTF. CDR3 DNA sequence: TGTGCCAGCAGCTTAGGCTCCCAGGGGGGCTACACCTTC.

The chain uses TRBV5-1 and TRBJ1-3; D is possibly TRBD1 (6 bases). The germline V and J ends were trimmed by 3 bases and 4 bases, with 20 bases remaining between them. The CDR3 extends over 17 amino acids. Germline CDR1 and CDR2: SGHRS and YFSETQ. The CDR3 reads CASSSTEGGARGNTIYF. The CDR3 DNA sequence: TGCGCCAGCAGCTCGACCGAAGGGGGGGCGCGGGGAAACACCATATATTTT.

This chain links TRBV11-3 with TRBJ2-5; a weak D match, TRBD1 (5 bases). Germline V CDR1 and CDR2: SGHNT, YENEEA. The V end lost 5 bases, the J end lost 2 bases, and 15 bases lay between the germline ends. CDR3 length equals 15 residues. CDR3 in DNA: TGTGCCAGCAGCCCCGGGCAGGGTCCACAAGAGACCCAGTACTTC. Translating it yields CASSPGQGPQETQYF.

The rearrangement uses TRBV5-6 and TRBJ2-2, with D maybe TRBD2 (5 bases). This CDR3 comprises 16 residues. V gave up 7 bases and J gave up 2 bases, with 18 bases separating them. CDR1 and CDR2 (germline): SGHDT, YYEEEE. This chain's CDR3 is CASATRRIKNTGELFF. The CDR3 DNA follows: TGTGCCAGCGCGACAAGGAGGATAAAAAACACCGGGGAGCTGTTTTTT.

This chain joins TRBV11-2 and TRBJ1-3; TRBD1 might be the D (6 bases). The germline V and J ends were trimmed by 1 base and 2 bases, with 12 bases remaining between them. Germline V gene lookup returns CDR1 SGHAT and CDR2 FQNNGV. This CDR3 has 16 amino acids. CDR3 in DNA: TGTGCCAGCAGCTTAGCAGGACAGCTCACTGGAAACACCATATATTTT. Translation: CASSLAGQLTGNTIYF.

This rearrangement joins TRBV7-2 to TRBJ1-2, with D perhaps matching TRBD1 (6 bases). The CDR3 is made up of 14 amino acids. V was cut by 6 bases and J by 5 bases, with 16 bases left in between. Germline lookup yields CDR1 SGHTA and CDR2 FQGNSA. In DNA form, the CDR3 reads TGTGCCAGCAGTTCAAACAGGGTTGGTTATGGCTACACCTTC. This encodes CASSSNRVGYGYTF.

This sequence joins TRBV7-2 and TRBJ2-7, with 11 positions matching TRBD2. CDR1 and CDR2 (germline): SGHTA, FQGNSA. The CDR3 contains 16 residues. Germline trimming cut 1 base from V and 3 bases from J; bases unmatched to any gene: 5. In DNA form, the CDR3 reads TGTGCCAGCAGCTTAGTAGGGACTAGCGGTGACTACGAGCAGTACTTC. This translates into CASSLVGTSGDYEQYF.

The chain links TRBV2 to TRBJ2-7; 9 bases are a match to TRBD1. This CDR3 has 15 residues. The germline V gene encodes CDR1 SNHLY and CDR2 FYNNEI. The ends lost 5 bases at V and 4 bases at J; junction bases unmatched: 9. CDR3 in amino acids: CASSSGTGNSYEQYF. DNA of the CDR3: TGTGCCAGCAGTTCGGGGACAGGGAATTCTTACGAGCAGTACTTC.

This chain uses TRBV30 with TRBJ2-1; 10 nucleotides match TRBD2. The CDR3 runs to 18 residues. The germline V gene encodes CDR1 GTSNPN and CDR2 SVGIG (reference sequence). V dropped 0 bases and J dropped 5; count of bases not matched to a gene: 13. CDR3 sequence: CAWSVGRTSGPLDNEQFF. The CDR3, as DNA: TGTGCCTGGAGTGTAGGCCGGACTAGCGGACCCCTCGACAATGAGCAGTTCTTC. The variable domain in full, with the rest retrieved from reference TRBV30 and TRBJ2-1, is SQTIHQWPATLVQPVGSPLSLECTVEGTSNPNLYWYRQAAGRGLQLLFYSVGIGQISSEVPQNLSASRPQDRQFILSSKKLLLSDSGFYLCAWSVGRTSGPLDNEQFFGPGTRLTVL.

This clone was detected a few times. The chain carries TRBV2 and TRBJ1-1; tentatively, D is TRBD1 (5 bases). V lost 5 bases and J 0 bases, leaving 10 bases between the germline ends. Germline V gene lookup returns CDR1 SNHLY and CDR2 FYNNEI. CDR3 length: 14 residues. In DNA, the CDR3 is TGTGCCAGCAGTAGGACACCAATGAACACTGAAGCTTTCTTT. It translates to CASSRTPMNTEAFF. Using reference TRBV2 and TRBJ1-1 for the parts outside the CDR3, the full variable domain is EPEVTQTPSHQVTQMGQEVILRCVPISNHLYFYWYRQILGQKVEFLVSFYNNEISEKSEIFDDQFSVERPDGSNFTLKIRSTKLEDSAMYFCASSRTPMNTEAFFGQGTRLTVV.

This clone came up once. The chain combines TRBV11-2 with TRBJ2-3; the D is unclear. V gave up 2 bases and J gave up 6 bases, with 6 bases separating them. This CDR3 spans 12 amino acids. Germline V gene lookup returns CDR1 SGHAT and CDR2 FQNNGV. This CDR3 is CASSLLGDTQYF. The CDR3 DNA reads TGTGCCAGCAGCTTATTAGGGGATACGCAGTATTTT.

The J gene is TRBJ1-1, the V gene TRBV18, with D unclear. The CDR3 spans 15 residues. Germline V gene lookup returns CDR1 KGHSH and CDR2 LQKENI. Deletions cut 3 bases from V and 1 base from J, with 12 bases between. CDR3 region: CASSPLPRENTEAFF. DNA of the CDR3: TGTGCCAGCTCACCCTTACCGAGAGAGAACACTGAAGCTTTCTTT.

This clone was observed a single time. The chain carries TRBV6-6 and TRBJ1-2; D is ambiguous. Germline CDR1 is MNHNY and CDR2 is SVGAGI (reference sequence). The V end lost 6 bases, the J end lost 7 bases, and 15 bases lay between the germline ends. CDR3 size: 13 residues. This chain's CDR3 is CASSRDGPSGYTF. CDR3 DNA sequence: TGTGCCAGCAGCCGCGACGGGCCGAGTGGCTACACCTTC.

This chain joins TRBV2 and TRBJ1-2; TRBD1 matches 9 bases. The CDR3 is 13 amino acids. V lost 7 bases and J lost 8; bases outside the gene matches: 8. Per germline, CDR1 SNHLY and CDR2 FYNNEI. In DNA form, the CDR3 reads TGTGCCAGCACCGAACAGGGGGCGAGGGGCTACACCTTC. This encodes CASTEQGARGYTF.

The genes are TRBV6-1 and TRBJ2-7, with a tentative D call TRBD1 (6 bases). The CDR3 spans 14 residues. Trimming shortened V by 5 bases and J by 4 bases, and 15 bases separated the two germline ends. The germline CDR1 and CDR2 sequences are MNHNS and SASEGT. The CDR3 is CASSIPGVTYEQYF. The CDR3 bases are TGTGCCAGCAGTATCCCAGGGGTAACATACGAGCAGTACTTC.

The chain links TRBV10-3 to TRBJ1-4; the match to TRBD1 covers 7 bases. V lost 3 bases, J lost 4 bases, and 5 bases stayed unmatched. Germline V gene data show CDR1 as ENHRY and CDR2 as SYGVKD. The CDR3 totals 15 residues. CDR3 nucleotide sequence: TGTGCCATCAGTGAAAACAGGGGAGGTAATGAAAAACTGTTTTTT. Translating it yields CAISENRGGNEKLFF.

The V gene is TRBV7-2, the J gene TRBJ1-1; 7 bases match TRBD1. This CDR3 is built from 14 residues. V shed 3 bases and J 4 bases; nucleotides not matched to a gene: 5. Germline V CDR1 and CDR2: SGHTA, FQGNSA. The CDR3 spells CASSFEGAFTEAFF. The CDR3, as DNA: TGTGCCAGCAGCTTTGAGGGGGCTTTCACTGAAGCTTTCTTT.